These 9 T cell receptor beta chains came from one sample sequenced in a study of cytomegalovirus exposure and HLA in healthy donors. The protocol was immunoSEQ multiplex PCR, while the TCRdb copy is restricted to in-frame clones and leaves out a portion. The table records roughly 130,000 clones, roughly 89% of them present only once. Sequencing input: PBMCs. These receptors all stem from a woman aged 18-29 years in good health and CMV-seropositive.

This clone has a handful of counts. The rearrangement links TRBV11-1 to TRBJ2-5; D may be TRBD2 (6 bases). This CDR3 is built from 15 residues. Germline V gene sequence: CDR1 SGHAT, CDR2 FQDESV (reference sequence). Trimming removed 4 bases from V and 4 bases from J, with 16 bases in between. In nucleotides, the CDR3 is TGTGCCAGCAGCTCCCGATCCGGGACTGTAGAGACCCAGTACTTC. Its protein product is CASSSRSGTVETQYF.

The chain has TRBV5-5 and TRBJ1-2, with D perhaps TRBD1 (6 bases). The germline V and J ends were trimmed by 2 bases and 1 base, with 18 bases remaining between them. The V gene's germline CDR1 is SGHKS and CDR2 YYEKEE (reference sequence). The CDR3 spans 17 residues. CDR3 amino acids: CASSFRSGTRDNYGYTF. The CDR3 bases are TGTGCCAGCAGCTTCCGATCCGGGACAAGGGATAACTATGGCTACACCTTC.

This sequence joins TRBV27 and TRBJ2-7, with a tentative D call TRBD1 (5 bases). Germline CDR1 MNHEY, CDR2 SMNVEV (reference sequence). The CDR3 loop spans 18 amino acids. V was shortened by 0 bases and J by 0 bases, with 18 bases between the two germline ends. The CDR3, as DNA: TGTGCCAGCAGTTTATCTTTTCTGGGGCCGGTTGCCTCCTACGAGCAGTACTTC. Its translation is CASSLSFLGPVASYEQYF.

The CDR3 loop is CASSITERTGTDTQYF. The CDR3 bases are TGTGCCAGTAGTATCACGGAGCGGACGGGGACAGATACGCAGTATTTT. The V gene is TRBV19, the J gene TRBJ2-3; a possible D gene is TRBD2 (5 bases). Germline values: CDR1 LNHDA, CDR2 SQIVND (reference sequence). Between the trimmed V and J ends, which lost 3 bases and 3 bases, there was a span of 16 bases. The CDR3 totals 16 residues. Full variable domain (outside the CDR3, taken from reference TRBV19 and TRBJ2-3): DGGITQSPKYLFRKEGQNVTLSCEQNLNHDAMYWYRQDPGQGLRLIYYSQIVNDFQKGDIAEGYSVSREKKESFPLTVTSAQKNPTAFYLCASSITERTGTDTQYFGPGTRLTVL.

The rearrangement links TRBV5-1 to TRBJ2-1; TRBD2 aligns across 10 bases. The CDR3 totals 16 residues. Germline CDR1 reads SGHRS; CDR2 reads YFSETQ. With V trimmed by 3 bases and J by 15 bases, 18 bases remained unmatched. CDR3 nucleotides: TGCGCCAGCAGCTCCTTGGGTAGCGGGGGGACCGTCGCATGGTTCTTC. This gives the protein CASSSLGSGGTVAWFF. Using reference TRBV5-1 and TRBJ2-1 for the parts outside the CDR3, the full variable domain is KAGVTQTPRYLIKTRGQQVTLSCSPISGHRSVSWYQQTPGQGLQFLFEYFSETQRNKGNFPGRFSGRQFSNSRSEMNVSTLELGDSALYLCASSSLGSGGTVAWFFGPGTRLTVL.

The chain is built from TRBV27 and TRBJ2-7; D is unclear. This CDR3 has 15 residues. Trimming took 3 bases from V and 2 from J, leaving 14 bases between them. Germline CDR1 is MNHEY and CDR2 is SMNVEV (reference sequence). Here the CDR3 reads CASSFRPSTTYEQYF. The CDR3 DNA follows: TGTGCCAGCAGTTTTCGGCCCAGCACTACCTACGAGCAGTACTTC.

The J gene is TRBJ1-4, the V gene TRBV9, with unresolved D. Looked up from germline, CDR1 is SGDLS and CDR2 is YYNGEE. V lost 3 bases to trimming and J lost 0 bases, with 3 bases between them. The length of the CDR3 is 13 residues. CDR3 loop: CASSATTNEKLFF. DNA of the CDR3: TGTGCCAGCAGCGCTACAACTAATGAAAAACTGTTTTTT.

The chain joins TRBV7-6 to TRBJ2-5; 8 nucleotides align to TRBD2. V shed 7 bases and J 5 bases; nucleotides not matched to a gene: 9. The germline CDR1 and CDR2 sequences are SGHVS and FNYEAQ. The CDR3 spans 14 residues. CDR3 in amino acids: CASIRGGLEETQYF. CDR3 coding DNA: TGTGCCAGCATCCGGGGGGGACTAGAGGAGACCCAGTACTTC. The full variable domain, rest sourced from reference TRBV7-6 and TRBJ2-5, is GAGVSQSPRYKVTKRGQDVALRCDPISGHVSLYWYRQALGQGPEFLTYFNYEAQQDKSGLPNDRFSAERPEGSISTLTIQRTEQRDSAMYRCASIRGGLEETQYFGPGTRLLVL.

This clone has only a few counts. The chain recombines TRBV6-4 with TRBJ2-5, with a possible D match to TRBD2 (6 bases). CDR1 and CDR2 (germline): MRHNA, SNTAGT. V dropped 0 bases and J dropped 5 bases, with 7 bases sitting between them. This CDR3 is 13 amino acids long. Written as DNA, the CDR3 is TGTGCCAGCAGTGACTCGGAGGGGGAGACCCAGTACTTC. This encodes CASSDSEGETQYF.